This T cell receptor beta chain was recovered during a study of blood T cells in healthy people across ages. A second about 7 to 11 cycle PCR used barcoded and J-beta primers. TCRdb called the 5' RACE reads again in MiXCR, with one record for every CDR3 protein. The table has 1.5 million to 2 million distinct CDR3 sequences, roughly 50% seen once. In germline, CDR1 is MDHEN, CDR2 SYDVKM. The V end was cut by 3 bases, the J end by 5 bases, with 14 bases between. The CDR3 totals 16 residues. The J gene is TRBJ1-6, the V gene TRBV28; unclear D gene. This receptor was identified in a woman aged 40 to 55 in good health. Sequences were obtained from blood. As DNA, the CDR3 is TGTGCCAGCAGTTTTTCCACTAGGGCGAATAATTCACCCCTCCACTTT. Protein: CASSFSTRANNSPLHF.